This passage covers 4 T cell receptor beta chains from one sample sequenced in a study of shared clonotypes between healthy human individuals. Naive-designated CD8 cells lacked CD45RO, were positively enriched for CCR7, and omitted terminally differentiated effector memory CD45RA+ cells. The data were produced by immunoSEQ multiplex PCR, yet TCRdb's version contains in-frame clones alone and is incomplete. The data hold around 2.1 million clones, with 90% to 95% observed a single time. The sequencing input was naive CD8+ T cells from PBMCs. Receptors originate from a man younger than 35 in good health. Some clones in this sample may be carry-over from other donors' samples.

The rearrangement joins TRBV9 to TRBJ2-1; unclear D gene. The ends were cut back, 4 bases at V and 8 bases at J, with 10 bases in the middle. CDR1 and CDR2 from the germline V gene are SGDLS and YYNGEE. The CDR3 covers 12 residues. The CDR3 loop is CASSPPTHEQFF. The CDR3 DNA sequence: TGTGCCAGCAGCCCTCCAACACATGAGCAGTTCTTC.

The chain has TRBV27 and TRBJ1-1; TRBD1 matches at 8 bases. V shed 5 bases, J shed 4 bases, and the junction held 6 bases outside the gene matches. CDR3 length equals 14 residues. Germline-derived CDR1 and CDR2 are MNHEY and SMNVEV (reference sequence). The CDR3 region is CASSARGLFTEAFF. CDR3 bases: TGTGCCAGCAGTGCCAGGGGGCTTTTCACTGAAGCTTTCTTT.

This chain connects TRBV5-4 to TRBJ2-3, with a weak D call TRBD1 (6 bases). Germline values: CDR1 SGHNT, CDR2 YYREEE (reference sequence). Trimming left V 3 bases short and J 4 bases short, with 15 bases between. The CDR3 is 15 amino acids. The CDR3 nucleotides read TGTGCCAGCAGCTCACAGGGTGGGATTCCAGATACGCAGTATTTT. Amino acids: CASSSQGGIPDTQYF.

The sample holds one count of this clone. DNA for the CDR3: TGTGCCAGCAGTTTAAAGGCTTTCGGTGGTGAAAAACTGTTTTTT. Translated, it gives CASSLKAFGGEKLFF. The chain is built from TRBV28 and TRBJ1-4; no definite D call. The germline CDR1 and CDR2 sequences are MDHEN and SYDVKM. V lost 2 bases to trimming and J lost 7 bases, with 14 bases between them. The CDR3 totals 15 residues. Together with reference TRBV28 and TRBJ1-4, the CDR3 gives the full variable domain: DVKVTQSSRYLVKRTGEKVFLECVQDMDHENMFWYRQDPGLGLRLIYFSYDVKMKEKGDIPEGYSVSREKKERFSLILESASTNQTSMYLCASSLKAFGGEKLFFGSGTQLSVL.